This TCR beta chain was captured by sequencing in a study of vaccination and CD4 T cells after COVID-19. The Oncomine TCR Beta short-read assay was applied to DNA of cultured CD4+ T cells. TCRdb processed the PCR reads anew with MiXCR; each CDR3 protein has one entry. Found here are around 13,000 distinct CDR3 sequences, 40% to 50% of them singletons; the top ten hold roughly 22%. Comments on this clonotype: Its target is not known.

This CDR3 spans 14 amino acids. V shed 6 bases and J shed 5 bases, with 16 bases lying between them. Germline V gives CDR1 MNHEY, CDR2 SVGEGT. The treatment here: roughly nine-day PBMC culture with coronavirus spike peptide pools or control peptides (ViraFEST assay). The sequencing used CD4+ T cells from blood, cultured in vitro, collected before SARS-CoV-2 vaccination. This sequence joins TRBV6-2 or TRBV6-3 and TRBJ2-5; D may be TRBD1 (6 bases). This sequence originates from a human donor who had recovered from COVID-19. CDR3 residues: CASSQRQDGETQYF. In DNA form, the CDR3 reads TGTGCCAGCAGCCAAAGACAGGACGGGGAGACCCAGTACTTC.